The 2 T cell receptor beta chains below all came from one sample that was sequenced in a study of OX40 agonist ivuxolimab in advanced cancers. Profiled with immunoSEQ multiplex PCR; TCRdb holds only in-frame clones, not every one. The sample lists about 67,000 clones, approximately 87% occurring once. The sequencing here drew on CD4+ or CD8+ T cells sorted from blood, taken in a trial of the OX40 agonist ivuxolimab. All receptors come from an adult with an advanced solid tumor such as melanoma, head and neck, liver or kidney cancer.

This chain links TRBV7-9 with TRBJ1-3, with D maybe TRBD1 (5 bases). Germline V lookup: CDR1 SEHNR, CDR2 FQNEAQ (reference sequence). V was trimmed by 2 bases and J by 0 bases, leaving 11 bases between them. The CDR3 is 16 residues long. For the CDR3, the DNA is TGTGCCAGCAGCTTAAGGGCGGACACCTCTGGAAACACCATATATTTT. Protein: CASSLRADTSGNTIYF.

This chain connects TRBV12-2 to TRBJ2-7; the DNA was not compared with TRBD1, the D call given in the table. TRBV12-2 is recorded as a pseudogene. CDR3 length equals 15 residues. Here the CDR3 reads CASRSDRDRRREQYF. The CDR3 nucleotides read TGTGCAAGTCGCTCAGACCGGGACAGACGTCGCGAGCAGTACTTC.